This TCR beta chain was found in a study of cytomegalovirus exposure and HLA in healthy donors. In the study overall: About 180 million T cells yielded around 120 million unique TCR beta sequences in earlier analysis.

This CDR3 is 14 amino acids long. V dropped 2 bases and J dropped 4; count of bases not matched to a gene: 1. Germline CDR1 SGHRS, CDR2 YFSETQ. The primer mix had 60 Vbeta and 13 Jbeta primers. Only in-frame clones appear in the TCRdb table, and some are missing; sequencing was by immunoSEQ multiplex PCR. The data hold about 240,000 clones, with 78% observed a single time. Study findings and constraints: It emerged from a later analysis that several of the most significant clusters appeared to be linked to common viral pathogens.

This clone occurred a few times. Its antigen is unknown. This rearrangement joins TRBV5-1 to TRBJ2-3, with 10 bases aligning to TRBD2. The source of this sequence is a boy aged 10-17 years in good health and CMV-seronegative. Sequencing input: PBMCs. The CDR3 loop is CASSLAGGADTQYF. DNA of the CDR3: TGCGCCAGCAGCTTAGCGGGGGGGGCAGATACGCAGTATTTT.